Sequencing of this TCR beta chain was carried out in a study of blood T cell repertoires in COVID-19. About the study: Samples of COVID-19 (acute and convalescent) were obtained from the United States, Italy and Spain. PBMCs, B-cell-depleted T cells, or T cells were the source of the cDNA or gDNA that made up the material.

Per the original methods: Cell counts per sample came from amplifying reference gene primers. Sequencing used immunoSEQ multiplex PCR; TCRdb keeps in-frame clones, though not all of them. That table is the source of V, J and clone size, and D and trimming were worked out from the DNA. Of around 300,000 clones in the sample, about 87% were seen once. The germline V gene encodes CDR1 SGDLS and CDR2 YYNGEE. Between the trimmed V and J ends, which lost 0 bases and 4 bases, there was a span of 10 bases. The CDR3 has 14 residues. This TCR was sampled from a middle-aged woman with acute or convalescent COVID-19. Sequencing was performed on peripheral blood. This rearrangement joins TRBV9 to TRBJ1-1; D gene ambiguous. CDR3 bases: TGTGCCAGCAGCGTAGAGGCTGGGAGCACTGAAGCTTTCTTT. Amino acid sequence: CASSVEAGSTEAFF.